These 20 T cell receptor beta chains were all obtained from the same sample, sequenced in a study of tumor and adjacent non-tumor tissue in lung cancer (dated by TCRdb to the late 2010s). RNA was isolated from bulk, unsorted tissue, and RNA quality was assessed with a NanoDrop ND-1000 and an Agilent 2100. Libraries were constructed by multiplex PCR. The listed sequencing device is Illumina HiSeq 2500. Following protocols modified from ARM-PCR, the researchers constructed TCRbeta libraries through three rounds of nested PCR with primers (Table S4). TCRdb redid the processing of the public reads, applying fastp at Q25 and MiXCR, and retained in-frame beta chains. Rows are combined by CDR3 protein, so each entry shows the most common genes and DNA. Recorded for this sample are roughly 75,000 distinct CDR3 sequences; around 77% of them occurred a single time. Approximately 12% of the sample is taken by the ten largest.

The sequencing input was lung tumor tissue. These receptors were taken from a woman between 50 and 59 years old with non-small cell lung cancer.

The gene calls are TRBV10-3 and TRBJ2-1, with 12 bases lining up with TRBD2. There are 16 residues in the CDR3. Trimming cost V 0 bases and J 10 bases; bases outside gene matches: 7. Germline loops: CDR1 ENHRY, CDR2 SYGVKD. The CDR3 nucleotides read TGTGCCATCAGTGAGTCTGGACTAGCGGGAAAGAAAGAGCAGTTCTTC. Translation: CAISESGLAGKKEQFF.

The chain has TRBV6-5 and TRBJ2-3, with 8 bases matching TRBD1. The CDR3 totals 15 residues. Losses at the gene ends were 9 bases for V and 4 bases for J; bases not matched to a gene: 12. Germline V gene sequence: CDR1 MNHEY, CDR2 SVGAGI. In nucleotides, the CDR3 is TGTGCCAGAGGCGTCTCCAGGGGGCGCGCAGATACGCAGTATTTT. Translation gives CARGVSRGRADTQYF.

To note about this clonotype: As the CDR3 is not closed by the conserved phenylalanine or tryptophan, this likely results from a read error. This chain joins TRBV30 and TRBJ2-2; 10 nucleotides match TRBD2. V lost 2 bases to trimming and J lost 6 bases; unmatched junction nucleotides: 9. The CDR3 contains 16 residues. Germline V gene lookup returns CDR1 GTSNPN and CDR2 SVGIG (reference sequence). The CDR3 sequence: CAWSRLAGVVAGELFL. The CDR3 coding sequence is TGTGCCTGGAGTCGCCTAGCGGGAGTTGTCGCCGGGGAGCTGTTTTTA.

The V call is TRBV5-6, the J call TRBJ2-6; tentatively, D is TRBD2 (6 bases). The V end lost 1 base, the J end lost 3 bases, and 17 bases lay between the germline ends. The germline V gene has CDR1 SGHDT and CDR2 YYEEEE. The CDR3 extends over 18 amino acids. CDR3 loop: CASSLLSAGIGGANVLTF. CDR3 nucleotide sequence: TGTGCCAGCAGCTTGTTGTCGGCGGGAATAGGTGGGGCCAACGTCCTGACTTTC.

This clonotype was seen many times. A junction end diverges from the germline sequence, so it may reflect a read error. V is TRBV6-1 and J is TRBJ2-7; no definite D call. From germline, CDR1 is MNHNS and CDR2 SASEGT. The length of the CDR3 is 11 residues. CDR3 sequence reads: CASSDSRFMHF. The CDR3 coding sequence is TGTGCCAGCAGTGATTCTAGATTCATGCACTTC.

Notes on this clonotype: The final CDR3 position lacks the conserved phenylalanine or tryptophan, pointing to a likely read error. The limits of the CDR3 on the DNA are not certain, so only TCRdb's listed CDR3 is given. The CDR3 is CASSRKENTEVFL. The chain couples TRBV6-1 to TRBJ1-1. Germline V lookup: CDR1 MNHNS, CDR2 SASEGT. From its first to its last residue, the CDR3 has 13 amino acids.

The chain links TRBV7-9 to TRBJ2-1; 9 bases agree with TRBD2. This CDR3 has 17 residues. V lost 2 bases to trimming and J lost 8 bases; unmatched junction nucleotides: 13. Germline CDR1 SEHNR, CDR2 FQNEAQ (reference sequence). The DNA of the CDR3 is TGTGCCAGCAGCTTATCTCCAAGTGCGGGAGGGCTGGATGAGCAGTTCTTC. Translated, it gives CASSLSPSAGGLDEQFF.

This clonotype was found once. The V and J genes are TRBV6-1 and TRBJ1-5, with a weak D call TRBD1 (5 bases). Germline CDR1 is MNHNS and CDR2 is SASEGT. The CDR3 is made up of 16 amino acids. The V end lost 2 bases, the J end lost 7 bases, and 18 bases lay between the germline ends. In nucleotides, the CDR3 is TGTGCCAGCAGTGAAAGGGCCACCAGGGAGGACCAGCCCCAGCATTTT. The encoded protein is CASSERATREDQPQHF.

On this clonotype: A junction boundary mismatches the germline segment, possibly from a read error. The chain is built from TRBV11-2 and TRBJ2-3, with a possible D match to TRBD2 (6 bases). Germline V CDR1 and CDR2: SGHAT, FQNNGV. CDR3 length: 13 amino acids. The CDR3, as DNA: TGTGCTAGCGGCTTAGATCGGGCAGATACGCAGTGTTTT. Translating gives CASGLDRADTQCF.

Of note for this clonotype: In this CDR3 the conserved last residue, phenylalanine or tryptophan, is missing, so a read error is likely. The rearrangement links TRBV10-3 to TRBJ2-3; D gene uncertain. This CDR3 spans 13 amino acids. Germline assignment: CDR1 ENHRY and CDR2 SYGVKD. The CDR3 DNA sequence: TGCACCATCAGTGAGCCCAAGGGAGATACGCAGTATTTG. This translates into CTISEPKGDTQYL.

Regarding this clonotype: The junction differs from germline at one of its ends, possibly a read error. This chain connects TRBV11-2 to TRBJ1-2; 7 bases fit TRBD1. The CDR3 runs 16 residues. Looked up from germline, CDR1 is SGHAT and CDR2 is FQNNGV. CDR3 bases: TGTGCCAGTAGCTTATGTCCCTCCGGGACAGCCTATGGCTACACCTTC. Amino acids: CASSLCPSGTAYGYTF. Looking up the rest from reference TRBV11-2 and TRBJ1-2 gives the full variable domain: EAGVAQSPRYKIIEKRQSVAFWCNPISGHATLYWYQQILGQGPKLLIQFQNNGVVDDSQLPKDRFSAERLKGVDSTLKIQPAKLEDSAVYLCASSLCPSGTAYGYTFGSGTRLTVV.

The V gene is TRBV20-1, the J gene TRBJ2-7; D gene uncertain. The CDR3 is 14 amino acids. The germline V gene has CDR1 DFQATT and CDR2 SNEGSKA (reference sequence). The germline V and J ends were trimmed by 1 base and 7 bases, with 17 bases remaining between them. The CDR3 nucleotides are TGCAGTGCTAGAGTCAGGACGACTTCTGAGGAGCAGTACTTC. Translation gives CSARVRTTSEEQYF.

In its sample, this clonotype was seen once. One junction end disagrees with the germline gene, perhaps due to a read error. V gene TRBV20-1 combines with J gene TRBJ2-7, with 7 bases fitting TRBD2. The CDR3 loop spans 16 amino acids. CDR1 DFQATT and CDR2 SNEGSKA come from the germline V gene (reference sequence). In DNA, the CDR3 is TGCAGTGCTAGAGATCCGGGGGGAGGGCCGATCTACCAGCAGTACTTC. As protein: CSARDPGGGPIYQQYF.

Note on this clonotype: The CDR3 carries no conserved terminal phenylalanine or tryptophan, so it likely arises from a read error. The chain couples TRBV6-6 to TRBJ1-2, with D hard to call. CDR3 length: 13 residues. Germline V CDR1 and CDR2: MNHNY, SVGAGI (reference sequence). The CDR3: CASSYNKDYGYTL. The CDR3 DNA follows: TGCGCCAGTAGTTATAACAAGGACTATGGCTACACCCTC.

For this clonotype: The CDR3 end shows no conserved phenylalanine or tryptophan, and so a read error is likely. The chain uses TRBV20-1 and TRBJ2-2; no reliable D call. V gave up 6 bases and J gave up 6 bases, with 8 bases separating them. This CDR3 is built from 11 residues. The germline CDR1 and CDR2 sequences are DFQATT and SNEGSKA (reference sequence). CDR3 residues: CSAWRAGELFS. For the CDR3, the DNA is TGCAGTGCATGGCGAGCCGGGGAGCTGTTTTCT.

This rearrangement joins TRBV11-2 to TRBJ2-3; 8 bases are shared with TRBD2. V shed 7 bases and J 0 bases; nucleotides not matched to a gene: 24. The CDR3 length is 21 residues. Germline lookup yields CDR1 SGHAT and CDR2 FQNNGV. The chain's CDR3 is CASTSLVRAWTGGRSTDTQYF. The CDR3 coding sequence is TGTGCCAGCACTTCTTTAGTTCGTGCCTGGACTGGCGGGAGGAGCACAGATACGCAGTATTTT.

A word on this clonotype: A read error may account for a junction end that differs from germline. This chain links TRBV6-9 with TRBJ2-5, with a weak D call TRBD2 (6 bases). The CDR3 totals 17 residues. Germline V lookup: CDR1 MNHGY, CDR2 SVAAGI. CDR3 loop: CASSYSVCWGSGETQNF. For the CDR3, the DNA is TGTGCCAGCAGTTATTCTGTGTGTTGGGGCTCGGGAGAGACCCAGAACTTC.

Turning to this clonotype: This CDR3 is missing its conserved last phenylalanine or tryptophan, likely due to a read error. The chain links TRBV11-2 to TRBJ2-5, with D possibly being TRBD1 (6 bases). The CDR3 is made up of 16 amino acids. Germline V lookup: CDR1 SGHAT, CDR2 FQNNGV. V was clipped by 4 bases and J by 5 bases, with 20 bases between them. The CDR3 region is CASSSLLGTQGETQYL. The CDR3 DNA reads TGTGCCAGCAGCTCCCTCCTGGGGACCCAGGGGGAGACCCAGTACTTA.

In its sample, this clonotype was seen a few times. The conserved phenylalanine or tryptophan normally closing the CDR3 is absent here, so this likely arose from a read error. The rearrangement links TRBV6-5 to TRBJ2-3; 7 bases map to TRBD2. Looked up from germline, CDR1 is MNHEY and CDR2 is SVGAGI. The J segment lost 3 bases and the V segment lost 9 bases, leaving 6 bases of the junction unmatched. The CDR3 runs 13 residues. CDR3 amino acids: CARIQAGTDTQYY. CDR3 in DNA: TGTGCCAGGATTCAAGCGGGAACAGATACGCAGTATTAT.

This chain joins TRBV29-1 and TRBJ2-7, with unresolved D. Looked up from germline, CDR1 is SQVTM and CDR2 is ANQGSEA. The CDR3 totals 13 residues. Trimming removed 8 bases from V and 5 bases from J, with 19 bases in between. The CDR3 loop reads CSILTGWGNEQYF. The DNA of the CDR3 is TGCAGCATCCTTACCGGGTGGGGAAACGAGCAGTACTTC.